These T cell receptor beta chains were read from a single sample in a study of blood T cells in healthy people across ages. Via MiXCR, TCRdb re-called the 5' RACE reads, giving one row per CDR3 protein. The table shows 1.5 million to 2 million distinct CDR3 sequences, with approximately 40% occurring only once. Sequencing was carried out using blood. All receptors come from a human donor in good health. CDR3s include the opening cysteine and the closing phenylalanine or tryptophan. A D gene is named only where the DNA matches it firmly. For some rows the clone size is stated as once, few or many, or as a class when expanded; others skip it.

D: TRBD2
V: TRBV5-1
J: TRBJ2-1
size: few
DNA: TGCGCCAGCAGCTGGGAAAAAAGGAGCGGGGGGGTCAATGAGCAGTTCTTC
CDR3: CASSWEKRSGGVNEQFF

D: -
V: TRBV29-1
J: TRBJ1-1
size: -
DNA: TGCAGCGGGGGAGGGGCAGGGAACACTGAAGCTTTCTTT
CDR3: CSGGGAGNTEAFF

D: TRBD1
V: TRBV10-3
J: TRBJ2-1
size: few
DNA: TGTGCCATCAGTGACCAAACAGGGGCCTACAATGAGCAGTTCTTC
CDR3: CAISDQTGAYNEQFF

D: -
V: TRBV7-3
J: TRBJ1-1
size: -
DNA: TGTGCCAGCAGCTTAAACCCGGGGTTGAACACTGAAGCTTTCTTT
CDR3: CASSLNPGLNTEAFF

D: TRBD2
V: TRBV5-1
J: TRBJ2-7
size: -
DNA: TGCGCCAGCGGCCCCCGACTAGCGCAGAACTACGAGCAGTACTTC
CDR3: CASGPRLAQNYEQYF

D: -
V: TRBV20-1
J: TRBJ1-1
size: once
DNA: TGCAGTGCTAGAGAGGGGGGGGCAGGAGCTTTCTTT
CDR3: CSAREGGAGAFF

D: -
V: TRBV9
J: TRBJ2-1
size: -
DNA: TGTGCCAGCAGCGTAGGAGCCAGCTACAATGAGCAGTTCTTC
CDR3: CASSVGASYNEQFF

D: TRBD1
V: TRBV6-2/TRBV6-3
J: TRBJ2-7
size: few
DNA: TGTGCCAGCCACCCGGGACAGGAAACCTACGAGCAGTACTTC
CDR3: CASHPGQETYEQYF

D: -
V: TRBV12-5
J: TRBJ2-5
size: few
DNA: TGTGCTAGTGGTTTGCTCCAAACGGGCTCCAAAGAGACCCAGTACTTC
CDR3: CASGLLQTGSKETQYF

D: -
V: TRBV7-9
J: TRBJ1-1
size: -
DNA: TGTGCCAGCAGCTCGGTGTCGGACACTGAAGCTTTCTTT
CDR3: CASSSVSDTEAFF

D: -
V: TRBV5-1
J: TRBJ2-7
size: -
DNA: TGCGCCAGCAGCTTGGATGGAAGCGGGGACACCTACGAGCAGTACTTC
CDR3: CASSLDGSGDTYEQYF

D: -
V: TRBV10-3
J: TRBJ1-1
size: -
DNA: TGTGCCATCAGTCCGACAGGACACAACACTGAAGCTTTCTTT
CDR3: CAISPTGHNTEAFF

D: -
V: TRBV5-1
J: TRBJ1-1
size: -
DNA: TGCGCCAGTAGCTTAATGTCCACATCAAGTGAAGCTTTCTTT
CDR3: CASSLMSTSSEAFF

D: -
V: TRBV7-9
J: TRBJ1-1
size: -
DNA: TGTGCCAACAGCTCGCCACTTTCGAGCACTGAAGCTTTCTTT
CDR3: CANSSPLSSTEAFF

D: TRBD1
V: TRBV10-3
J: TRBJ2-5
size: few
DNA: TGTGCCATCAGTGCCTCGGACAGGGGCCAAGAGACCCAGTACTTC
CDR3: CAISASDRGQETQYF

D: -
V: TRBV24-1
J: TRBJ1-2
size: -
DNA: TGTGCCACCAGTGACTCCTACCTCGGGGCCGGCCTTTTAAACTATGGCTACACCTTC
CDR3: CATSDSYLGAGLLNYGYTF

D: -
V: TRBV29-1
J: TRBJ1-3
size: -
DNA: TGCAGCGCGCTCCTCATCTCTGGAAACACCATATATTTT
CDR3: CSALLISGNTIYF

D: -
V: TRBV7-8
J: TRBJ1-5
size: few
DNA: TGTGCCAGCAGCTTAGATTTGGGCGGACTAACGGGGCAGCCCCAGCATTTT
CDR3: CASSLDLGGLTGQPQHF

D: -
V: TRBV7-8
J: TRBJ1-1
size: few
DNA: TGTGCCAGCAGCACGAGACGGGGCTTAACTGAAGCTTTCTTT
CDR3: CASSTRRGLTEAFF

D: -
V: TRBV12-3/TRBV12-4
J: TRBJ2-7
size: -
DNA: TGTGCCAGCAGTTTTTTGGGAATTACCTACGAGCAGTACTTC
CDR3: CASSFLGITYEQYF

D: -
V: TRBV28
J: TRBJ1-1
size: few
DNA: TGTGCCAGCTCACAGCAGGGTACGAACACTGAAGCTTTCTTT
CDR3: CASSQQGTNTEAFF

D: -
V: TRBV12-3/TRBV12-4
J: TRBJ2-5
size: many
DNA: TGTGCCAGCAGTTATCAGGGTGAAGAGACCCAGTACTTC
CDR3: CASSYQGEETQYF

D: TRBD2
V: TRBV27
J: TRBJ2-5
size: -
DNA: TGTGCCAGCAGAAATCTAGCGGGGGAAGAGACCCAGTACTTC
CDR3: CASRNLAGEETQYF

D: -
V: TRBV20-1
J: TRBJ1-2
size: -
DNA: TGCAGTGCGATGGGATTTTATGGCTACACCTTC
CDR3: CSAMGFYGYTF

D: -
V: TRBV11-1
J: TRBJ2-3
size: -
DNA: TGTGCCAGCAGCTCAATGGGGCAAGACACAGATACGCAGTATTTT
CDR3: CASSSMGQDTDTQYF

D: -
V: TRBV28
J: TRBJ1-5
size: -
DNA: TGTGCCAGCGTGCGGGGAAGCAATCAGCCCCAGCATTTT
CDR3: CASVRGSNQPQHF

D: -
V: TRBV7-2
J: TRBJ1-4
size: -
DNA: TGTGCCAGCAGCTTACCAACAGGGTATAATGAAAAACTGTTTTTT
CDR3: CASSLPTGYNEKLFF

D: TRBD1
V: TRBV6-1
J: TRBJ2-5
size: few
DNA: TGTGCCAGCAGTGAACCGGGACAGGGGATGAGGGAGCAGTACTTC
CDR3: CASSEPGQGMREQYF

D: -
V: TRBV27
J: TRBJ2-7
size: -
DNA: TGCGCCAGCAGTTTAATGGGACCCGGACCCTACGAGCAGTACTTC
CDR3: CASSLMGPGPYEQYF

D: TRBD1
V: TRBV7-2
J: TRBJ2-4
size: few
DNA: TGTGCCAGCAGCTTGGACAGGGTCAACATTCAGTACTTC
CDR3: CASSLDRVNIQYF

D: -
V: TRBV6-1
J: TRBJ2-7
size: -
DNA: TGTGCCAGCACCGCCGGACCCTACGAGCAGTACTTC
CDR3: CASTAGPYEQYF

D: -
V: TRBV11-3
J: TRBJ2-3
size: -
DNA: TGTGCCAGCAGCCCCTACAAGGAAGATACGCAGTATTTT
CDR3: CASSPYKEDTQYF

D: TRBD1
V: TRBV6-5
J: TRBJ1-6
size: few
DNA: TGTGCCAGCACCCAAAACTACAAGGGGGCGCCCCTCCACTTT
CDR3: CASTQNYKGAPLHF

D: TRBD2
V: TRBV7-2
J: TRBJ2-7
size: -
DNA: TGTGCCAGCAGCTTAAGCGGGGGGGCCAATCCCTACGAGCAGTACTTC
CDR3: CASSLSGGANPYEQYF

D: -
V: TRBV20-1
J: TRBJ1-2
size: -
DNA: TGCAGTGCTAGAGATCGCACAGGGTCGACGAATGGCTACACCTTC
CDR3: CSARDRTGSTNGYTF

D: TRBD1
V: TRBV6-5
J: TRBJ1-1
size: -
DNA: TGTGCCAGCAGTTATCGGGACAGGAGAACTGAAGCTTTCTTT
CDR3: CASSYRDRRTEAFF

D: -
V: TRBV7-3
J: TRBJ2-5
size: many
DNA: TGTGCCAGCAGCTCCGGACTAGGGGGAGAGACCCAGTACTTC
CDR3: CASSSGLGGETQYF

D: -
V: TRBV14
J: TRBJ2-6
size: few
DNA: TGTGCCAGCAGCCCTAAGACAGGAGCCGGGGCCAACGTCCTGACTTTC
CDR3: CASSPKTGAGANVLTF

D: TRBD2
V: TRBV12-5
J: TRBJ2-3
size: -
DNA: TGTGCTAGTGGTATAACTAGCGGGGGGGCCTTAGATACGCAGTATTTT
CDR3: CASGITSGGALDTQYF

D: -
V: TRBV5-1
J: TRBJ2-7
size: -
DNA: TGCGCCAGCAGCTCCATGAACGGCGAGCAGTACTTC
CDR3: CASSSMNGEQYF

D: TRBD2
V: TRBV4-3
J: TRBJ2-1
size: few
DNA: TGCGCCAGCAGCCAAGATCTAGCGGAGAGCTACAATGAGCAGTTCTTC
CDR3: CASSQDLAESYNEQFF